This T cell receptor (beta chain) was sequenced during a study of blood T cell repertoires in COVID-19. Whole-study context: The United States, Italy and Spain provided the acute and convalescent COVID-19 samples. Nucleic acid was either cDNA or gDNA, and it came from T cells, B-cell-depleted T cells, or PBMCs.

This clone occurred a few times. With 7 bases clipped from V and 5 bases from J, the junction kept 10 bases outside the gene matches. Germline CDR1 is MDHEN and CDR2 is SYDVKM. The CDR3 is 15 amino acids. In the original analysis: Estimation of nucleated cell counts relied on the amplification of reference gene primers. Clones were read by immunoSEQ multiplex PCR, and TCRdb kept only the in-frame ones, dropping some. V and J calls plus clone size are reproduced from that table; the DNA served to infer D and trimming. The sample gives about 66,000 clones, roughly 75% of which show up once; 8.5% to 10% is in the top ten.

Material for sequencing was peripheral blood. The source of this sequence is a human donor in a cohort sampled during active COVID-19. The rearrangement joins TRBV28 to TRBJ1-4, with 7 bases that match TRBD1. The CDR3 DNA sequence: TGTGCCAGCATCCGGTCAGGGGGGAAAAATGAAAAACTGTTTTTT. Protein: CASIRSGGKNEKLFF. Together with reference TRBV28 and TRBJ1-4, the CDR3 gives the full variable domain: DVKVTQSSRYLVKRTGEKVFLECVQDMDHENMFWYRQDPGLGLRLIYFSYDVKMKEKGDIPEGYSVSREKKERFSLILESASTNQTSMYLCASIRSGGKNEKLFFGSGTQLSVL.